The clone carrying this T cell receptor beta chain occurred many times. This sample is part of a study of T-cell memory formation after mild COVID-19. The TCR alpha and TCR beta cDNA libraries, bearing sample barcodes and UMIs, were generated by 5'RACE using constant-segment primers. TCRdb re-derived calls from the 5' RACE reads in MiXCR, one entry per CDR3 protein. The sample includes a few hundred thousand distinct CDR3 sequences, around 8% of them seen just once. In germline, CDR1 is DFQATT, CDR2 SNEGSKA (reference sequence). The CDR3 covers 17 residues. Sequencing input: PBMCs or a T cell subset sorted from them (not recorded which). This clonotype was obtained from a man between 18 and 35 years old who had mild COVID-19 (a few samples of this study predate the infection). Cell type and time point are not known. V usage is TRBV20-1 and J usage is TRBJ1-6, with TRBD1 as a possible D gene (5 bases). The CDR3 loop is CSSVERGGLNYNSPLHF. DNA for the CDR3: TGCAGCTCCGTTGAAAGGGGCGGGTTGAACTATAATTCACCCCTCCACTTT.